This TCR beta chain was captured in a study of T cell responses to AZD1222 COVID-19 vaccine. This CDR3 comprises 16 residues. Per the germline V gene, CDR1 is SGHAT and CDR2 is FQNNGV. Deletions cut 3 bases from V and 8 bases from J, with 20 bases between. Only in-frame clones appear in the TCRdb table, and some are missing; sequencing was by immunoSEQ multiplex PCR. The repertoire holds around 160,000 clones, around 89% seen once, with more than 12% in the top ten. The sample here was peripheral blood, taken on day 0 of AZD1222 vaccination. This chain joins TRBV11-2 and TRBJ2-1, with TRBD2 as a possible D gene (6 bases). This receptor was identified in an adult in good health. The CDR3, as DNA: TGTGCCAGCAGCTTGGAATCAACCTCAGGGAGGCATGAGCAGTTCTTC. It is translated as CASSLESTSGRHEQFF.